This T cell receptor beta chain was identified during a study of T cell repertoires in cytomegalovirus infection. At the level of the study: Based on public TCR beta signatures, there were indications of CMV infection and of a matching HLA type.

Points on this clonotype: The antigen remains unidentified.

TCRdb reprocessed the reads with MiXCR, giving one entry per CDR3 protein. The sample gives around 540,000 distinct CDR3 sequences, roughly a third of which show up once; roughly 16% is in the top ten. Germline V CDR1 and CDR2: GTSNPN, SVGIG (reference sequence). With 5 bases removed from V and 2 bases from J, the gap between germline ends came to 9 bases. This CDR3 is built from 12 residues. Findings and caveats of the study: Carriers of CMV plus the relevant HLA were identified by cumulative public TCR beta family frequency.

V gene TRBV30 combines with J gene TRBJ2-5; D uncertain. This receptor was obtained from a human donor in good health (CMV status not recorded). Some clones in this sample may be carry-over from other donors' samples. This specimen was cultured PBMCs, taken from culture after CMV antigen stimulation. The CDR3 coding sequence is TGTGCCTGGGAAATGGGACAAGAGACCCAGTACTTC. This gives the protein CAWEMGQETQYF.